These T cell receptor beta chains were read from a single sample in a study of cytomegalovirus exposure and HLA in healthy donors. This table comes from immunoSEQ multiplex PCR, and its TCRdb copy is limited to in-frame clones, with some not included. The table records roughly 140,000 clones, about four fifths of them present only once. The sample consisted of PBMCs. These receptors originate from a man aged 25 to 40 in good health and CMV-seronegative. CDR3s include the opening cysteine and the closing phenylalanine or tryptophan. D genes are given only for firm matches. Some rows mark clone size as missing; the rest say once, few, many or name a class of expanded clone.

j_call clone_size d_call v_call cdr3_aa cdr3_nt
TRBJ2-5 once NA TRBV25-1 CASSVASYQETQYF TGTGCCAGCAGTGTAGCGTCGTACCAAGAGACCCAGTACTTC
TRBJ2-5 once NA TRBV5-4 CASSLEYGKETQYF TGTGCCAGCAGCTTGGAGTACGGGAAAGAGACCCAGTACTTC
TRBJ2-7 NA TRBD1 TRBV5-1 CASSPDRATGEQYF TGCGCCAGCAGCCCGGACAGGGCTACGGGGGAGCAGTACTTC
TRBJ2-7 NA TRBD2 TRBV11-2 CASSWTSGKSYEQYF TGTGCCAGCAGTTGGACTAGCGGGAAATCCTACGAGCAGTACTTC
TRBJ1-5 few TRBD1 TRBV19 CASSADRGGSNQPQHF TGTGCCAGTAGTGCCGACAGGGGAGGCAGCAATCAGCCCCAGCATTTT
TRBJ2-7 NA NA TRBV28 CASSFKGDSYEQYF TGTGCCAGCAGTTTTAAGGGGGACTCCTACGAGCAGTACTTC
TRBJ2-7 NA NA TRBV13 CASSFQGRSVEQYF TGTGCCAGCAGCTTCCAGGGGCGGAGTGTGGAGCAGTACTTC
TRBJ2-7 NA NA TRBV6-1 CASSEAAVSSYEQYF TGTGCCAGCAGTGAAGCGGCGGTTAGCTCCTACGAGCAGTACTTC
TRBJ2-2 NA TRBD2 TRBV5-1 CASSLVAGLAATGELFF TGCGCCAGCAGCTTGGTAGCAGGACTAGCCGCCACCGGGGAGCTGTTTTTT
TRBJ2-7 NA TRBD1 TRBV2 CASMLDRGTNSYEQYF TGTGCCAGCATGTTGGACAGGGGGACAAATTCCTACGAGCAGTACTTC
TRBJ2-2 NA TRBD1 TRBV5-6 CASSRNYRGGSGELFF TGTGCCAGCAGCCGAAATTACAGGGGTGGTAGCGGGGAGCTGTTTTTT
TRBJ1-2 NA NA TRBV7-9 CASSLDRRGGYTF TGTGCCAGCAGCTTGGATCGGCGCGGAGGCTACACCTTC
TRBJ2-1 NA NA TRBV20-1 CSADTYNEQFF TGCAGTGCTGACACCTACAATGAGCAGTTCTTC
TRBJ1-3 once TRBD1 TRBV6-1 CASRGQGGTGNTIYF TGTGCCAGCCGCGGACAGGGAGGAACTGGAAACACCATATATTTT
TRBJ2-7 NA NA TRBV6-5 CASSQGTLYEQYF TGTGCCAGCAGTCAGGGGACACTCTACGAGCAGTACTTC
TRBJ2-7 NA TRBD1 TRBV18 CASSPRGTGHEQYF TGTGCCAGCTCACCCAGAGGGACAGGCCACGAGCAGTACTTC
TRBJ1-2 NA NA TRBV6-5 CASSYGSGNANYGYTF TGTGCCAGCAGTTATGGTAGCGGAAACGCTAACTATGGCTACACCTTC
TRBJ1-5 NA NA TRBV7-2 CASSLTDNQPQHF TGTGCCAGCAGCTTGACAGACAATCAGCCCCAGCATTTT
TRBJ1-1 few TRBD1 TRBV18 CASSPRGPVTEAFF TGTGCCAGCTCACCGAGGGGGCCGGTTACTGAAGCTTTCTTT
TRBJ1-2 NA NA TRBV10-3 CAISDTAYGYTF TGTGCCATCAGTGACACCGCGTATGGCTACACCTTC
TRBJ1-5 NA TRBD1 TRBV6-6 CASSYDGQGNQPQHF TGTGCCAGCAGTTACGATGGACAGGGGAATCAGCCCCAGCATTTT
TRBJ1-5 NA NA TRBV6-1 CASIGQGYSNQPQNF TGTGCCAGCATAGGGCAGGGATATAGCAATCAGCCCCAGAATTTT
TRBJ1-4 NA TRBD1 TRBV2 CATRQGAATNEKLFF TGTGCCACCCGACAGGGGGCCGCAACTAATGAAAAACTGTTTTTT
TRBJ2-2 NA TRBD1 TRBV27 CASKYTGGNTGELFF TGTGCCAGCAAATATACAGGGGGCAACACCGGGGAGCTGTTTTTT
TRBJ1-2 few NA TRBV7-8 CASSLRGGGGYTF TGTGCCAGCAGCTTACGGGGGGGCGGAGGCTACACCTTC
TRBJ1-2 few NA TRBV7-9 CASSLRGRAGYGYPF TGTGCCAGCAGCCTACGAGGGAGGGCAGGCTATGGCTACCCCTTC
TRBJ1-2 NA TRBD1 TRBV2 CASSEWRDSYGYTF TGTGCCAGCAGTGAATGGAGGGACAGCTATGGCTACACCTTC
TRBJ2-7 few TRBD2 TRBV5-6 CASSSVLAGSPYEQYF TGTGCCAGCAGCTCCGTTCTAGCGGGGTCACCCTACGAGCAGTACTTC
TRBJ2-3 NA TRBD2 TRBV5-1 CASNHLAGAEEGTDTQYF TGCGCCAGCAACCATTTAGCGGGAGCCGAAGAAGGGACAGATACGCAGTATTTT
TRBJ1-1 NA TRBD1 TRBV2 CASSARQGARTEAFF TGTGCCAGCAGTGCCCGACAGGGGGCGCGTACTGAAGCTTTCTTT
TRBJ1-1 NA NA TRBV9 CASSGHTGLGTEAFF TGTGCCAGCAGCGGACACACAGGGTTGGGTACTGAAGCTTTCTTT
TRBJ2-1 once TRBD2 TRBV7-9 CASTHSGGRGNEQFF TGTGCCAGCACCCACTCCGGCGGGAGGGGTAATGAGCAGTTCTTC
TRBJ2-3 NA TRBD2 TRBV27 CASSFATARGAGSGDTQYF TGTGCCAGCAGTTTTGCTACAGCGCGGGGGGCCGGGTCAGGAGATACGCAGTATTTT
TRBJ1-1 NA NA TRBV5-1 CASTQQENTEAFF TGCGCCAGCACCCAACAGGAGAACACTGAAGCTTTCTTT
TRBJ2-7 NA TRBD1 TRBV5-4 CASSYTGTGSYEQYF TGTGCCAGCAGCTATACCGGGACAGGTTCCTACGAGCAGTACTTC
TRBJ1-4 NA NA TRBV5-4 CASSPGQSEKLFF TGTGCCAGCAGCCCCGGACAATCTGAAAAACTGTTTTTT
TRBJ2-1 NA TRBD2 TRBV6-1 CASSSSGEGNEQFF TGTGCCAGCAGTTCCTCGGGGGAGGGGAATGAGCAGTTCTTC
TRBJ2-3 NA TRBD1 TRBV13 CASSLGRDSDLGTDTQYF TGTGCCAGCAGCTTGGGACGGGACAGTGATTTAGGGACAGATACGCAGTATTTT
TRBJ2-7 NA NA TRBV19 CASSWAESSYEQYF TGTGCCAGTAGTTGGGCAGAAAGCTCCTACGAGCAGTACTTC
TRBJ1-2 NA NA TRBV29-1 CSVLEGAAYGYTF TGCAGCGTCCTAGAGGGAGCGGCCTATGGCTACACCTTC
TRBJ1-1 NA NA TRBV30 CAWTGPGLNTEAFF TGTGCCTGGACAGGTCCAGGGCTGAACACTGAAGCTTTCTTT
TRBJ1-1 NA NA TRBV6-5 CASRSPLGGGTEAFF TGTGCCAGCAGGTCTCCCCTGGGGGGAGGCACTGAAGCTTTCTTT
TRBJ1-1 few NA TRBV5-1 CASSLGLGGMDTEAFF TGCGCCAGCAGCTTGGGTCTGGGAGGGATGGACACTGAAGCTTTCTTT
TRBJ2-7 NA TRBD1 TRBV7-2 CASSIQGAPYEQYF TGTGCCAGCAGCATACAGGGGGCCCCCTACGAGCAGTACTTC
TRBJ2-1 NA NA TRBV27 CASSFTQYNEQFF TGTGCCAGCAGTTTTACCCAGTACAATGAGCAGTTCTTC
TRBJ2-1 NA TRBD1 TRBV9 CASSVVGTDYNEQFF TGTGCCAGCAGCGTAGTTGGGACAGACTACAATGAGCAGTTCTTC
TRBJ1-1 NA TRBD1 TRBV18 CASSPARDRLNTEAFF TGTGCCAGCTCACCGGCCCGGGACAGGTTGAACACTGAAGCTTTCTTT